This is a list of T cell receptor beta chains from one sample in a study of glioma-infiltrating T cells after dendritic cell vaccination. TCRdb keeps only in-frame clones here, not all; method: immunoSEQ multiplex PCR. This table has 80,000 to 100,000 clones, 79% appearing once. The input for sequencing was blood, taken before dendritic cell vaccination. The source is a human donor with glioblastoma. Each CDR3 is given with its conserved first and last residue. Each record gives: D gene, clone size, V gene, J gene, CDR3 DNA, CDR3 protein. The D gene is left open where the match is weak. Size values are once, few and many counts, or a class for expanded clones, and some rows have none.

d_gene: TRBD1; abundance: NA; v_gene: TRBV7-6; j_gene: TRBJ1-4; CDR3nt: TGTGCCAGCAGCCGAGGGACAGAATTTAATGAAAAACTGTTTTTT; CDR3aa: CASSRGTEFNEKLFF
d_gene: TRBD1; abundance: NA; v_gene: TRBV6-5; j_gene: TRBJ1-5; CDR3nt: TGTGCCAGCAGTTACTCGACAGGGGGGCAGCCCCAGCATTTT; CDR3aa: CASSYSTGGQPQHF
d_gene: NA; abundance: NA; v_gene: TRBV6-5; j_gene: TRBJ1-1; CDR3nt: TGTGCCAGCAGTTACTCGAGTGACAGGTGGAACACTGAAGCTTTCTTT; CDR3aa: CASSYSSDRWNTEAFF
d_gene: TRBD2; abundance: NA; v_gene: TRBV5-1; j_gene: TRBJ2-7; CDR3nt: TGCGCCAGCAGCTTGGAATTACGGGGACTAGTTTACGAGCAGTACTTC; CDR3aa: CASSLELRGLVYEQYF
d_gene: TRBD1; abundance: NA; v_gene: TRBV11-2; j_gene: TRBJ2-3; CDR3nt: TGTGCCAGCAGCCCGAGGACAGGGTTTAAAGCAGATACGCAGTATTTT; CDR3aa: CASSPRTGFKADTQYF
d_gene: TRBD2; abundance: NA; v_gene: TRBV5-1; j_gene: TRBJ2-1; CDR3nt: TGCGCCAGCAGCTCCAAAACTAGCGGGGGGGCAAACTATGAGCAGTTCTTC; CDR3aa: CASSSKTSGGANYEQFF
d_gene: NA; abundance: NA; v_gene: TRBV19; j_gene: TRBJ1-2; CDR3nt: TGTGCCAGTAGTATAACCGGCAGGGACTATGGCTACACCTTC; CDR3aa: CASSITGRDYGYTF
d_gene: NA; abundance: NA; v_gene: TRBV28; j_gene: TRBJ1-5; CDR3nt: TGTGCCAGCAGTTCACCCGGTCTTGGCAATCAGCCCCAGCATTTT; CDR3aa: CASSSPGLGNQPQHF
d_gene: NA; abundance: NA; v_gene: TRBV5-1; j_gene: TRBJ1-6; CDR3nt: TGCGCCAGCAGCCCGGGACACAATAATTCACCCCTCCACTTT; CDR3aa: CASSPGHNNSPLHF
d_gene: NA; abundance: NA; v_gene: TRBV4-1; j_gene: TRBJ2-1; CDR3nt: TGCGCCAGCAGCAACCCCCGGAGCTCCTACAATGAGCAGTTCTTC; CDR3aa: CASSNPRSSYNEQFF
d_gene: NA; abundance: NA; v_gene: TRBV6-6; j_gene: TRBJ2-7; CDR3nt: TGTGCCAGCAGGGGCGCGACAGGACCAACCTACGAGCAGTACTTC; CDR3aa: CASRGATGPTYEQYF
d_gene: TRBD2; abundance: NA; v_gene: TRBV27; j_gene: TRBJ2-1; CDR3nt: TGTGCCAGCACTTGGGGCGGGAGTTCCTACAATGAGCAGTTCTTC; CDR3aa: CASTWGGSSYNEQFF
d_gene: TRBD1; abundance: NA; v_gene: TRBV5-1; j_gene: TRBJ1-2; CDR3nt: TGCGCCAGCAGCGCAGGGGGACAGGCCGTCCTTGGCTACACCTTC; CDR3aa: CASSAGGQAVLGYTF
d_gene: TRBD1; abundance: NA; v_gene: TRBV10-1; j_gene: TRBJ2-5; CDR3nt: TGCGCCAGCAGTGCCTCTGGACAGGGAGCAGCAGAGACCCAGTACTTC; CDR3aa: CASSASGQGAAETQYF
d_gene: NA; abundance: NA; v_gene: TRBV6-1; j_gene: TRBJ1-2; CDR3nt: TGTGCCAGTACAGAGATTAACTATGGCTACACCTTC; CDR3aa: CASTEINYGYTF
d_gene: TRBD1; abundance: NA; v_gene: TRBV7-9; j_gene: TRBJ1-1; CDR3nt: TGTGCCAGCAGCTGGGGGACAGCTCAGAACACTGAAGCTTTCTTT; CDR3aa: CASSWGTAQNTEAFF
d_gene: NA; abundance: NA; v_gene: TRBV30; j_gene: TRBJ2-7; CDR3nt: TGTGCCTGGAGTGTAGAGGGAGAGGGGAGGTGGGCCCTCTCCTACGAGCAGTACTTC; CDR3aa: CAWSVEGEGRWALSYEQYF
d_gene: NA; abundance: NA; v_gene: TRBV5-1; j_gene: TRBJ2-3; CDR3nt: TGCGCCAGTCATCCCGTGGGGGGAACAGATACGCAGTATTTT; CDR3aa: CASHPVGGTDTQYF
d_gene: TRBD2; abundance: NA; v_gene: TRBV5-1; j_gene: TRBJ2-1; CDR3nt: TGCGCCAGCAGCGCCTCCGGGACTAGCTTGAAGTTCTTC; CDR3aa: CASSASGTSLKFF
d_gene: NA; abundance: NA; v_gene: TRBV15; j_gene: TRBJ1-5; CDR3nt: TGTGCCACCAGCAGAGATCCGCGGGGGACCCTGCATAGCAATCAGCCCCAGCATTTT; CDR3aa: CATSRDPRGTLHSNQPQHF
d_gene: TRBD2; abundance: NA; v_gene: TRBV7-6; j_gene: TRBJ2-7; CDR3nt: TGTGCCAGCAGCCCCCGGGGAGGGAGGTCCTACGAGCAGTACTTC; CDR3aa: CASSPRGGRSYEQYF
d_gene: NA; abundance: NA; v_gene: TRBV2; j_gene: TRBJ2-5; CDR3nt: TGTGCCAGCAGTGAAGATTTGGCGGTCGAGACCCAGTACTTC; CDR3aa: CASSEDLAVETQYF
d_gene: NA; abundance: NA; v_gene: TRBV7-9; j_gene: TRBJ1-2; CDR3nt: TGTGCCAGCAGCCCCCGGGATTTCTATGGCTACACCTTC; CDR3aa: CASSPRDFYGYTF
d_gene: NA; abundance: once; v_gene: TRBV7-3; j_gene: TRBJ2-5; CDR3nt: TGTGCCAGCAGCTTAAAAGGGGGCGGGAGGCTGGAGACCCAGTACTTC; CDR3aa: CASSLKGGGRLETQYF
d_gene: NA; abundance: once; v_gene: TRBV21-1; j_gene: TRBJ1-2; CDR3nt: TGTGCCAGCAGCAAAGACAGGGGGCTGGTCTATGGCTACACCTTC; CDR3aa: CASSKDRGLVYGYTF
d_gene: TRBD1; abundance: few; v_gene: TRBV6-1; j_gene: TRBJ2-3; CDR3nt: TGTGCCAGCAGTGTTGCGGGACAGGCTGATACGCAGTATTTT; CDR3aa: CASSVAGQADTQYF
d_gene: TRBD2; abundance: NA; v_gene: TRBV18; j_gene: TRBJ2-3; CDR3nt: TGTGCCAGCTCACCGCGGCGGGGGGCGACGCAGTATTTT; CDR3aa: CASSPRRGATQYF
d_gene: TRBD1; abundance: NA; v_gene: TRBV5-1; j_gene: TRBJ2-5; CDR3nt: TGCGCCAGCAGCTTGATGGACAGGGGCCAAGAGACCCAGTACTTC; CDR3aa: CASSLMDRGQETQYF
d_gene: NA; abundance: few; v_gene: TRBV2; j_gene: TRBJ1-6; CDR3nt: TGTGCCAGCAGAGGACTCTTTTCACCCCTCCACTTT; CDR3aa: CASRGLFSPLHF